The rows below give T cell receptor beta chains drawn from one sample of a study of blood T cells in healthy people across ages. TCRdb reprocessed the 5' RACE reads via MiXCR and lists one record per CDR3 protein. The table includes about 1.1 million distinct CDR3 sequences, more than 30% detected once. Material: blood. The receptor source for this set is a man aged 18 to 30 in good health. CDR3s leave out the opening cysteine and the closing phenylalanine or tryptophan. Fields, in order: CDR3 length, V gene, CDR3 protein.

len: 11; v_gene: TRBV4-3; CDR3aa: ASSRRGATEAF
len: 12; v_gene: TRBV7-2; CDR3aa: ASLNPTGRYEQY
len: 12; v_gene: TRBV5-1; CDR3aa: ASSLEGNQEAQY
len: 13; v_gene: TRBV4-1; CDR3aa: ASSQDEQTHYGYT
len: 13; v_gene: TRBV5-1; CDR3aa: ASSSLAGGRNEQF
len: 11; v_gene: TRBV20-1; CDR3aa: SASRDRQQPQH
len: 11; v_gene: TRBV5-1; CDR3aa: AGRLDSLNEQY
len: 12; v_gene: TRBV7-9; CDR3aa: ASGRRSLNTEAF
len: 13; v_gene: TRBV12-3/TRBV12-4; CDR3aa: ASTLAGTSYKEQF
len: 11; v_gene: TRBV4-2; CDR3aa: ASSQGVDSPLH
len: 13; v_gene: TRBV6-2/TRBV6-3; CDR3aa: ASTYPAADYNEQF
len: 15; v_gene: TRBV2; CDR3aa: ASSEGGALLRTDTQY
len: 13; v_gene: TRBV4-2; CDR3aa: ASSQDSGGYNEQF
len: 13; v_gene: TRBV4-3; CDR3aa: ASSQGSGGDNEQF
len: 16; v_gene: TRBV7-8; CDR3aa: ASSQPLGTSKFTETQY
len: 13; v_gene: TRBV10-3; CDR3aa: AISEYIATNTEAF
len: 12; v_gene: TRBV20-1; CDR3aa: SAPPSAYNSPPH
len: 12; v_gene: TRBV9; CDR3aa: ANSVAALTDTIY
len: 13; v_gene: TRBV20-1; CDR3aa: SASETGGWNQPQH
len: 11; v_gene: TRBV9; CDR3aa: ASSVETGGEQF
len: 12; v_gene: TRBV4-1; CDR3aa: ASSQVGTLPGYT
len: 14; v_gene: TRBV5-1; CDR3aa: ASSLQRGYSYNEQY
len: 14; v_gene: TRBV6-6; CDR3aa: ASSLAEDRQNQPQH
len: 14; v_gene: TRBV4-2; CDR3aa: ASSHADRRYNSPLH
len: 13; v_gene: TRBV27; CDR3aa: ASSPTQTVIYVYT
len: 13; v_gene: TRBV20-1; CDR3aa: SAVGGAASIDTQY
len: 13; v_gene: TRBV10-3; CDR3aa: AISDKGARNSPLH
len: 14; v_gene: TRBV7-2; CDR3aa: ASSLASNSYNSPLH